Described below is a single T cell receptor (beta chain) sequence and its context. Participant-reported clinical history was the basis for cohort assignment. Per the authors' pipeline: By means of reference gene primer amplification, nucleated cell counts were estimated. Libraries were prepared by immunoSEQ multiplex PCR; TCRdb keeps only in-frame clonotypes and omits some of them. V, J and clone size are taken as reported in that table, and D and trimming were inferred from the DNA itself. The data show approximately 440,000 clones, approximately 86% seen once. Germline V gives CDR1 DFQATT, CDR2 SNEGSKA (reference sequence). V was clipped by 6 bases and J by 7 bases, with 7 bases between them. This CDR3 has 10 residues. This sample was taken from a study of blood T cell repertoires in COVID-19. Overall study context: Sources were T cells, B-cell-depleted T cells, or PBMCs; the material itself was cDNA or gDNA.

V gene TRBV20-1 combines with J gene TRBJ1-5, with unresolved D. This TCR came from a young woman who had recovered from COVID-19. Sequences were obtained from PBMCs or T cells enriched from blood (not recorded which). This CDR3 is CSAPGQPQHF. The CDR3 DNA follows: TGCAGTGCCCCGGGGCAGCCCCAGCATTTT.